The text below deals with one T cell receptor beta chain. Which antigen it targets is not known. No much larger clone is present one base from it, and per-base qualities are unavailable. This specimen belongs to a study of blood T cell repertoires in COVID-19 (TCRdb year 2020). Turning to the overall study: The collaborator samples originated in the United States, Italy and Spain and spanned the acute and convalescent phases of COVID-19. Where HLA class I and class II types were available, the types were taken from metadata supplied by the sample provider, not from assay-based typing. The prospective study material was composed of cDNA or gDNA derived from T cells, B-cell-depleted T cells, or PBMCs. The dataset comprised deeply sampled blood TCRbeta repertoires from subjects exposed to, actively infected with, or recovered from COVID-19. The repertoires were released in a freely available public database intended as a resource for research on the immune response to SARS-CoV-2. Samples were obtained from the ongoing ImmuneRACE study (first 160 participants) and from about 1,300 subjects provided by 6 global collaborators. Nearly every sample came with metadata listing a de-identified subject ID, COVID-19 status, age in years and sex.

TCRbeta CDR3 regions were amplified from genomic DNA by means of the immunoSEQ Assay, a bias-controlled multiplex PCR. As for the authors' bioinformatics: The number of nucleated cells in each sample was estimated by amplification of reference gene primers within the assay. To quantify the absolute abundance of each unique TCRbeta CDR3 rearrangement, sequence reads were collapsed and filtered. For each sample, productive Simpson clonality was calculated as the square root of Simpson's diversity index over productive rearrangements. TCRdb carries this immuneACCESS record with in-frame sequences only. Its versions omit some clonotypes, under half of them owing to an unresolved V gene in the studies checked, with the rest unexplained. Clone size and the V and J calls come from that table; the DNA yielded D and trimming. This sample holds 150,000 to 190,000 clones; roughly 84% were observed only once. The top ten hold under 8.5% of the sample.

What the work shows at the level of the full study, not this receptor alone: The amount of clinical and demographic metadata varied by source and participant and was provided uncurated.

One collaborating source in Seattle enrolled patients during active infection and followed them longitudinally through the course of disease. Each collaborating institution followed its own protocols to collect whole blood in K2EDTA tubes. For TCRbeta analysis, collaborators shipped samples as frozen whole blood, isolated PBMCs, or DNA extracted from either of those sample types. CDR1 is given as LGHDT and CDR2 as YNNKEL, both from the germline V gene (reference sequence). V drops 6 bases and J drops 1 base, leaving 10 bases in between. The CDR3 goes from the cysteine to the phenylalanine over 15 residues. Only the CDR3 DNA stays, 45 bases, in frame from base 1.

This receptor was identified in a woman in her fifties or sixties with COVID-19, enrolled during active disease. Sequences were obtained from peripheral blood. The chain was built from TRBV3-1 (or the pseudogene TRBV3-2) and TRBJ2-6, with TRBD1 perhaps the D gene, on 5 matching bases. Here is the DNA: TGTGCCAGCAGGCCAAGGGGATCTGGGGCCAACGTCCTGACTTTC. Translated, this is CASRPRGSGANVLTF.